These 22 T cell receptor beta chains originate from one sample sequenced in a study of blood T cell repertoires in COVID-19. Sequenced by immunoSEQ multiplex PCR; TCRdb stores in-frame clones only, minus some. The sample lists roughly 300,000 clones; approximately 80% were seen once. The material sequenced was peripheral blood. These receptors all come from a woman aged 55 to 70 with active or convalescent COVID-19.

Written as DNA, the CDR3 is TGCGCCAGCAGCTCGAGCCAGGGCTACAATGAGCAGTTCTTC. Its translation: CASSSSQGYNEQFF. This sequence joins TRBV5-1 and TRBJ2-1; TRBD1 might be the D (5 bases). The CDR3 sequence is 14 residues long. CDR1 is SGHRS and CDR2 is YFSETQ in the germline V gene. Trimming pared 3 bases from V and 3 bases from J, leaving 10 bases between.

This chain connects TRBV20-1 to TRBJ1-6, with 7 bases matching TRBD1. Germline CDR1 and CDR2: DFQATT and SNEGSKA (reference sequence). This CDR3 has 14 amino acids. The V segment lost 3 bases and the J segment 8 bases; nucleotides outside the gene matches: 7. CDR3 sequence reads: CSASPRQGHSPLHF. In DNA, the CDR3 is TGCAGTGCTAGTCCTCGACAGGGCCATTCACCCCTCCACTTT.

The chain is built from TRBV6-1 and TRBJ1-1, with D unclear. CDR1 MNHNS and CDR2 SASEGT come from the germline V gene. V was clipped by 2 bases and J by 4 bases, with 26 bases between them. The CDR3 consists of 19 residues. The CDR3 DNA reads TGTGCCAGCAGTGAAATACCGCGTGTAGGGCTGGGAGAGGGCACTGAAGCTTTCTTT. It specifies CASSEIPRVGLGEGTEAFF.

The CDR3 protein is CATPGQRNPSGNTIYF. The CDR3 coding sequence is TGTGCCACCCCGGGACAGCGAAACCCCTCTGGAAACACCATATATTTT. The chain recombines TRBV2 with TRBJ1-3; 7 bases are shared with TRBD1. V was pared by 10 bases and J by 0 bases, with 12 bases of the junction left unmatched. The CDR3 sequence is 16 residues long. Germline V gene sequence: CDR1 SNHLY, CDR2 FYNNEI. Full variable domain (rest looked up from reference TRBV2 and TRBJ1-3): EPEVTQTPSHQVTQMGQEVILRCVPISNHLYFYWYRQILGQKVEFLVSFYNNEISEKSEIFDDQFSVERPDGSNFTLKIRSTKLEDSAMYFCATPGQRNPSGNTIYFGEGSWLTVV.

V and J are TRBV10-3 and TRBJ2-5, with D perhaps matching TRBD2 (6 bases). Germline-derived CDR1 and CDR2 are ENHRY and SYGVKD. The CDR3 loop spans 14 amino acids. The V gene lost 2 bases and the J gene lost 1 base, with 8 bases spanning the gap. CDR3 DNA: TGTGCCATCAGTGAGCCGGGACTCCAAGAGACCCAGTACTTC. It translates to CAISEPGLQETQYF.

This clone was found once. The J gene is TRBJ2-2, the V gene TRBV5-1, with TRBD2 matching 11 bases. The germline gives CDR1 SGHRS, CDR2 YFSETQ. The CDR3 loop spans 17 amino acids. Germline trimming cut 4 bases from V and 5 bases from J; bases unmatched to any gene: 10. The CDR3 nucleotides read TGCGCCAGCAGCCCGATCCCTAGCGGGGGGCAAACCGGGGAGCTGTTTTTT. Translation gives CASSPIPSGGQTGELFF.

V usage is TRBV27 and J usage is TRBJ2-2; D is unresolved. From germline, CDR1 is MNHEY and CDR2 SMNVEV (reference sequence). Trimming cost V 0 bases and J 6 bases, with 5 bases left between them. The CDR3 extends over 13 amino acids. DNA for the CDR3: TGTGCCAGCAGTTTATCCCTTTCCGGGGAGCTGTTTTTT. Its protein product is CASSLSLSGELFF.

The chain links TRBV7-2 to TRBJ2-1; 10 positions agree with TRBD2. V gave up 6 bases and J gave up 0 bases; unmatched junction bases: 5. The CDR3 is 16 amino acids. Germline-derived CDR1 and CDR2 are SGHTA and FQGNSA. The CDR3 sequence: CASSHKRGGSYNEQFF. As DNA, the CDR3 is TGTGCCAGCAGTCATAAGCGGGGGGGCTCCTACAATGAGCAGTTCTTC.

The rearrangement uses TRBV9 and TRBJ1-5, with TRBD1 matching over 11 bases. The CDR3 sequence is 14 residues long. From germline, CDR1 is SGDLS and CDR2 YYNGEE. The V gene end was trimmed by 4 bases and the J gene end by 6 bases; junction bases not matched to a gene: 3. The CDR3 loop reads CASSLGTGGQPQHF. The CDR3 bases are TGTGCCAGCAGCCTGGGGACAGGGGGTCAGCCCCAGCATTTT.

This clone was observed once. V gene TRBV6-6 combines with J gene TRBJ2-5; 8 bases are shared with TRBD2. J was trimmed by 6 bases and V by 6 bases; bases with no gene match: 9. Germline V gives CDR1 MNHNY, CDR2 SVGAGI (reference sequence). CDR3 length: 14 residues. The CDR3: CASRGGGPQQTQYF. In nucleotides, the CDR3 is TGTGCCAGCAGGGGCGGGGGGCCTCAACAGACCCAGTACTTC.

This chain connects TRBV6-2 or TRBV6-3 to TRBJ1-6, with 8 nucleotides matching TRBD1. Per the germline V gene, CDR1 is MNHEY and CDR2 is SVGEGT. The J segment lost 8 bases and the V segment lost 5 bases, leaving 5 bases of the junction unmatched. This CDR3 spans 14 amino acids. CDR3 nucleotides: TGTGCCAGCAGTCTGGACAGGGTCTATTCACCCCTCCACTTT. Translated, it gives CASSLDRVYSPLHF.

The rearrangement uses TRBV5-4 and TRBJ1-2; TRBD1 matches at 7 bases. Losses at the gene ends were 5 bases for V and 2 bases for J; bases not matched to a gene: 6. The germline V gene encodes CDR1 SGHNT and CDR2 YYREEE (reference sequence). The CDR3 consists of 14 residues. The CDR3 region is CASRSDRENYGYTF. CDR3 in DNA: TGTGCCAGCAGATCAGACAGGGAAAACTATGGCTACACCTTC.

This sequence joins TRBV9 and TRBJ1-1, with D tentatively TRBD1 (6 bases). Trimming took off 4 bases at V and 2 bases at J, with 15 bases between the two ends. Germline-derived CDR1 and CDR2 are SGDLS and YYNGEE. The CDR3 has 15 amino acids. CDR3 loop: CASSWGGGTNTEAFF. The CDR3 bases are TGTGCCAGCAGCTGGGGAGGGGGGACAAACACTGAAGCTTTCTTT.

The V gene is TRBV5-4, the J gene TRBJ1-4, with D perhaps matching TRBD1 (6 bases). The CDR3 is 13 amino acids. Trimming removed 3 bases from V and 7 bases from J, with 10 bases in between. Germline CDR1 and CDR2: SGHNT and YYREEE (reference sequence). The DNA for the CDR3 is TGTGCCAGCAGCTCCAGGGGTCCTGAAAAACTGTTTTTT. Encoded protein: CASSSRGPEKLFF.

The chain uses TRBV7-2 and TRBJ1-4; weak D call: TRBD1 (5 bases). The CDR3 is 16 residues long. Trimming shortened V by 1 base and J by 3 bases, and 12 bases separated the two germline ends. The germline V gene has CDR1 SGHTA and CDR2 FQGNSA. This CDR3 is CASSLGPQGSNEKLFF. The DNA for the CDR3 is TGTGCCAGCAGCTTAGGTCCCCAGGGTTCTAATGAAAAACTGTTTTTT. The whole variable domain, remainder taken from reference TRBV7-2 and TRBJ1-4, is GAGVSQSPSNKVTEKGKDVELRCDPISGHTALYWYRQSLGQGLEFLIYFQGNSAPDKSGLPSDRFSAERTGGSVSTLTIQRTQQEDSAVYLCASSLGPQGSNEKLFFGSGTQLSVL.

The CDR3 sequence: CSVAQGAGQPQHF. As DNA, the CDR3 is TGCAGCGTGGCACAGGGGGCAGGACAGCCCCAGCATTTT. The chain uses TRBV29-1 and TRBJ1-5; TRBD1 matches 9 bases. V lost 6 bases to trimming and J lost 7 bases; unmatched junction nucleotides: 7. The CDR3 is 13 residues long. Looked up from germline, CDR1 is SQVTM and CDR2 is ANQGSEA.

The chain employs TRBV15 and TRBJ1-1, with 8 bases that match TRBD1. J gave up 7 bases and V 6 bases, and 10 bases lay outside the gene matches. The germline gives CDR1 LNHNV, CDR2 YYDKDF (reference sequence). The CDR3 is 14 residues long. The CDR3 loop reads CATRWGETGDEAFF. In nucleotides, the CDR3 is TGTGCCACCAGATGGGGTGAGACAGGGGATGAAGCTTTCTTT.

The chain couples TRBV18 to TRBJ2-7, with D perhaps matching TRBD2 (5 bases). The CDR3 runs 15 residues. V was trimmed by 3 bases and J by 0 bases, leaving 12 bases between them. CDR1 is KGHSH, CDR2 LQKENI, per germline. The CDR3 coding sequence is TGTGCCAGCTCACCGGTAGCGCCCAGCTCCTACGAGCAGTACTTC. Protein product: CASSPVAPSSYEQYF.

The genes are TRBV6-5 and TRBJ2-7; possible D gene TRBD2, 5 bases. The CDR3 contains 14 residues. Trimming shortened V by 6 bases and J by 0 bases, and 12 bases separated the two germline ends. Germline-derived CDR1 and CDR2 are MNHEY and SVGAGI. The CDR3 DNA reads TGTGCCAGCAGGGCGGACTTACCCTCCTACGAGCAGTACTTC. This encodes CASRADLPSYEQYF.

CDR3 DNA: TGTGCCAGCAGCCAAGATATAGCGAAGACTAGCATGTCGGAGACCCAGTACTTC. Translating it yields CASSQDIAKTSMSETQYF. The chain links TRBV3-1 (or the pseudogene TRBV3-2) to TRBJ2-5; 7 bases are a match to TRBD2. Germline CDR1 LGHDT, CDR2 YNNKEL (reference sequence). There are 18 residues in the CDR3. V lost 0 bases and J lost 5; bases outside the gene matches: 15.

This clone was observed once. The genes are TRBV5-1 and TRBJ1-2; D gene ambiguous. Germline V CDR1 and CDR2: SGHRS, YFSETQ. The CDR3 runs 13 residues. V lost 2 bases to trimming and J lost 12 bases, with 17 bases between them. The CDR3 sequence is CASSLEGFPTDTF. DNA for the CDR3: TGCGCCAGCAGCTTAGAGGGCTTCCCTACGGACACCTTC.

This clone has only a few counts. CDR3 bases: TGTGCCAGCTCACCACCGCAGCAGGGTCAGGCTACGCAGTATTTT. Its protein product is CASSPPQQGQATQYF. The chain joins TRBV18 to TRBJ2-3, with a tentative D call TRBD1 (5 bases). V dropped 0 bases and J dropped 8 bases, with 15 bases sitting between them. The germline CDR1 and CDR2 sequences are KGHSH and LQKENI. The CDR3 runs 15 residues.